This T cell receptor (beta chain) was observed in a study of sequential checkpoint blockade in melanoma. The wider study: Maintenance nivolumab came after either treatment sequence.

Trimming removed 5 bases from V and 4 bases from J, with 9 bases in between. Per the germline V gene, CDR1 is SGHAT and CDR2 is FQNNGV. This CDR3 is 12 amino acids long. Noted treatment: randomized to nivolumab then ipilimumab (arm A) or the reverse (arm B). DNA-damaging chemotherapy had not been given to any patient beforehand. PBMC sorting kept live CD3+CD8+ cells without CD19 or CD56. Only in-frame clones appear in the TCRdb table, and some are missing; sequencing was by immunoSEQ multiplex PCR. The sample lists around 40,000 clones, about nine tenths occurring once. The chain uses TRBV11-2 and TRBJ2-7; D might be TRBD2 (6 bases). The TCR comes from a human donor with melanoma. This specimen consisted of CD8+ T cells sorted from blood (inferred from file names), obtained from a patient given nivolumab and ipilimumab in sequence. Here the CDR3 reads CASSRGTYEQYV. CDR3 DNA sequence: TGTGCCAGCAGCCGCGGGACGTACGAGCAGTACGTC.